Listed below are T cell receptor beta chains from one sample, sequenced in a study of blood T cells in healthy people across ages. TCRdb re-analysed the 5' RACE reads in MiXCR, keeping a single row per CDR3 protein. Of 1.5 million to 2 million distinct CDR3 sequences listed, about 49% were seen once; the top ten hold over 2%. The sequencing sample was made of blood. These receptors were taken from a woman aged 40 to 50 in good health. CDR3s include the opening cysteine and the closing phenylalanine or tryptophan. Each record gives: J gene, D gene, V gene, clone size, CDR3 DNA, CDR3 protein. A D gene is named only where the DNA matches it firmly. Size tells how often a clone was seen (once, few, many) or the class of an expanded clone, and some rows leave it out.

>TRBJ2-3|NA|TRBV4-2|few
TGTGCCAGCAGCCAAGAGGGGCAGCGACCGTTAGATACGCAGTATTTT
CASSQEGQRPLDTQYF
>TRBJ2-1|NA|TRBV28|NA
TGTGCCAGCAGTTTTGAGGCGGGCAGGGGGGGCAATGAGCAGTTCTTC
CASSFEAGRGGNEQFF
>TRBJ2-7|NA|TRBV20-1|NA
TGCAGTGCTAGAGAAGGGAGGACCCAGCACTTC
CSAREGRTQHF
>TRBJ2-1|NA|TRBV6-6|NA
TGTGCCAGCAGTTCCCAATCCGGATCGAGAGAGCAGTTCTTC
CASSSQSGSREQFF
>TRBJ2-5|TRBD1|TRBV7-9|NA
TGTTCCAGCAGCGAGACAGGGCCAGAGACCCAGTACTTC
CSSSETGPETQYF
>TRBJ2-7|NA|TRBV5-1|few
TGCGCCAGCACGAATCCTACACAATACGAGCAGTACTTC
CASTNPTQYEQYF
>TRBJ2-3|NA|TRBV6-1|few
TGTGCCAGCAGTCCCACCGTAGGTAGCACAGATACGCAGTATTTT
CASSPTVGSTDTQYF
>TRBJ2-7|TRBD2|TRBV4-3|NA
TGCGCCAGCAGGCTAGCGGGGGGTAACTACAATGAGCAGTACTTC
CASRLAGGNYNEQYF
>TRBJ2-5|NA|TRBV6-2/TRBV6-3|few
TGTGCCAGCAGATACTCGACAGAACCTCTAGGGCAGTACTTC
CASRYSTEPLGQYF
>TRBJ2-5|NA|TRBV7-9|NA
TGTGCCAGCACGGTCCTTGGGGGGAGACCCGAAGAGACCCAGTACTTC
CASTVLGGRPEETQYF
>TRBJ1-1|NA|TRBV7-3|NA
TGTGCCAGCAGCCCCGACCCCGGGGGGGAAGCTTTCTTT
CASSPDPGGEAFF
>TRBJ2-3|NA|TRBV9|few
TGTGCCAGTCAACTAGCCCCTACAGATACGCAGTATTTT
CASQLAPTDTQYF